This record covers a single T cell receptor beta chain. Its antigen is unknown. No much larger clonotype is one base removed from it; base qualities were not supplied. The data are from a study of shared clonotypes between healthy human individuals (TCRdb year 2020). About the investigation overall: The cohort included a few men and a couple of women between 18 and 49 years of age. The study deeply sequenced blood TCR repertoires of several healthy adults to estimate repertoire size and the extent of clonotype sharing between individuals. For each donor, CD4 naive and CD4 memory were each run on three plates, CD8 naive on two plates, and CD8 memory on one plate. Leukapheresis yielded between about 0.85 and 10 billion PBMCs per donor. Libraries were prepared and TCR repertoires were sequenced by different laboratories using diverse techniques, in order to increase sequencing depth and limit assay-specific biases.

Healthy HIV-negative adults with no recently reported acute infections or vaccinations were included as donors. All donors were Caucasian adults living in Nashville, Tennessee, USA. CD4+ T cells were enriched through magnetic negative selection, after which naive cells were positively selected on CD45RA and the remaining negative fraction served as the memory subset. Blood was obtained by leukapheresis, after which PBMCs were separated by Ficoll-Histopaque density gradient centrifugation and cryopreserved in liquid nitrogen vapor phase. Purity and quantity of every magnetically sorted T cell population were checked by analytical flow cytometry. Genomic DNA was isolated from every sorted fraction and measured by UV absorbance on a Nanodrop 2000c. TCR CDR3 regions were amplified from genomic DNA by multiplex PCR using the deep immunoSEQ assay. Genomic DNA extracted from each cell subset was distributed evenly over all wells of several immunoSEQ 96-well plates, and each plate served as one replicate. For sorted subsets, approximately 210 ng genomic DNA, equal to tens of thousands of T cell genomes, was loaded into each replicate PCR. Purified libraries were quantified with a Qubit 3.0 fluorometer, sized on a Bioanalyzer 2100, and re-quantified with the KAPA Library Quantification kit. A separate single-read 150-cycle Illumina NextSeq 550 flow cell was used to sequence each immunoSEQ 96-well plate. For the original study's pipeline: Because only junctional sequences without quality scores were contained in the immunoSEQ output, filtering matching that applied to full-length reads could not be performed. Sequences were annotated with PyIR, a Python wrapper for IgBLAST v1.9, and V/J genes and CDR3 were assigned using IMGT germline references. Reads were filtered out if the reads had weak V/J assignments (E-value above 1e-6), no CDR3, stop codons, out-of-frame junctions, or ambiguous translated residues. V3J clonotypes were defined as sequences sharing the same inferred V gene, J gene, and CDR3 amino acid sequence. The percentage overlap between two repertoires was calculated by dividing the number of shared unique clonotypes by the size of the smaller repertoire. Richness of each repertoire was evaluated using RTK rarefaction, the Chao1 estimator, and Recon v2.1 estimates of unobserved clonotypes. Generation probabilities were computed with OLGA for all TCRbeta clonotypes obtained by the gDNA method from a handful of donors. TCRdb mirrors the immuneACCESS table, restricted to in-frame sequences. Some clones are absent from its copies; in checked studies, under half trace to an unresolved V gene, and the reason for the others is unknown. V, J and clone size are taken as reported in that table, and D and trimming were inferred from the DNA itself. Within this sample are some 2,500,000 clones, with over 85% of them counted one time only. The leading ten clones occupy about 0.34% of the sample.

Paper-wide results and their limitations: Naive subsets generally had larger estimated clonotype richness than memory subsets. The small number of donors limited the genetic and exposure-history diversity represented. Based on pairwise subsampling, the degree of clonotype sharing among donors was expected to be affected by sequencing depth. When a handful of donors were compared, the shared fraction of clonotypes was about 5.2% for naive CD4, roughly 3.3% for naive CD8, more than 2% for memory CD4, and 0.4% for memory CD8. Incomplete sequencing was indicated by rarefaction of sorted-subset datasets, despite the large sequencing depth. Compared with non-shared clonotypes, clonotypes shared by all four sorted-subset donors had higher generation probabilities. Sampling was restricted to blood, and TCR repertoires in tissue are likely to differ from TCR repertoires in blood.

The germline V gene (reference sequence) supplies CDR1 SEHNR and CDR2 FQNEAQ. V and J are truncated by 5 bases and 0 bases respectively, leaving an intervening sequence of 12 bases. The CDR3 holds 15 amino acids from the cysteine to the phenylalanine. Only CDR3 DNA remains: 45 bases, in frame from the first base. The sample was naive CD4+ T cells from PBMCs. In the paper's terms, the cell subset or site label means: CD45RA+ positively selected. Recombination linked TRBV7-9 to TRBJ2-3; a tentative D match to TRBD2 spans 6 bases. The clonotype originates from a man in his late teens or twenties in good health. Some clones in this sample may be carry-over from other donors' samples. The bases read TGTGCCAGCAGCCGTAGCGGATTAAGCACAGATACGCAGTATTTT. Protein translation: CASSRSGLSTDTQYF.